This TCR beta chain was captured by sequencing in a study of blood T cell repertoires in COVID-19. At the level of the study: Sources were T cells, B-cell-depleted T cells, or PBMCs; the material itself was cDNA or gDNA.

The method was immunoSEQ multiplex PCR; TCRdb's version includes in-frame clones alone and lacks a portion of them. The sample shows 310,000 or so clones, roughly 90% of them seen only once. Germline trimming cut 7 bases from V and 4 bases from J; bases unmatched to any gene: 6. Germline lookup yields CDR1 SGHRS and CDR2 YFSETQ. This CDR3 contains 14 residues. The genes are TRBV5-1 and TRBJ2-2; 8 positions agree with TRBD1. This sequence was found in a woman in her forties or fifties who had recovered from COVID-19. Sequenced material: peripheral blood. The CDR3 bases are TGCGCCAGCTGTCGGCAGGGGGCCACCGGGGAGCTGTTTTTT. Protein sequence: CASCRQGATGELFF.